Listed here are 28 T cell receptor beta chains from one sample, sequenced in a study of T cells after yellow fever vaccination. MiXCR was run by TCRdb on the 5' RACE reads, yielding one entry per CDR3 protein. Of hundreds of thousands of distinct CDR3 sequences in the sample, approximately 13% were seen once. The input for sequencing was CD4+ T cells sorted from PBMCs, taken 15 days after the yellow fever booster vaccination. The source of these receptors is a man aged 18 to 29 who received the YFV17D yellow fever vaccine.

This clonotype has at least ten counts. The chain employs TRBV5-4 and TRBJ1-2, with D unresolved. The CDR3 contains 14 residues. Germline CDR1 is SGHNT and CDR2 is YYREEE (reference sequence). Trimming removed 3 bases at V and 0 bases at J, with 9 bases between. In DNA form, the CDR3 reads TGTGCCAGCAGCTCATTCGGGGCTAACTATGGCTACACCTTC. Its translation: CASSSFGANYGYTF.

J is TRBJ2-2 and V is TRBV7-2; no clear D gene. The CDR3 sequence is 13 residues long. Germline-derived CDR1 and CDR2 are SGHTA and FQGNSA. Between the trimmed V and J ends, which lost 2 bases and 3 bases, there was a span of 4 bases. As DNA, the CDR3 is TGTGCCAGCAGCTTAATCCACACCGGGGAGCTGTTTTTT. Amino acid sequence: CASSLIHTGELFF. The whole variable domain, remainder taken from reference TRBV7-2 and TRBJ2-2, is GAGVSQSPSNKVTEKGKDVELRCDPISGHTALYWYRQSLGQGLEFLIYFQGNSAPDKSGLPSDRFSAERTGGSVSTLTIQRTQQEDSAVYLCASSLIHTGELFFGEGSRLTVL.

This clonotype was recorded a few times. The chain links TRBV7-8 to TRBJ2-2, with D possibly being TRBD1 (5 bases). The V end was cut by 2 bases, the J end by 4 bases, with 14 bases between. The CDR3 length is 16 residues. Germline CDR1 reads SGHVS; CDR2 reads FQNEAQ. This CDR3 is CASSLIPQGSTGELFF. The CDR3 DNA follows: TGTGCCAGCAGCTTAATCCCCCAGGGTAGCACCGGGGAGCTGTTTTTT. The full variable domain, in which reference TRBV7-8 and TRBJ2-2 provide the parts outside the CDR3, is GAGVSQSPRYKVAKRGQDVALRCDPISGHVSLFWYQQALGQGPEFLTYFQNEAQLDKSGLPSDRFFAERPEGSVSTLKIQRTQQEDSAVYLCASSLIPQGSTGELFFGEGSRLTVL.

In this sample, this clonotype turned up a few times. The chain couples TRBV6-1 to TRBJ1-5; D is unresolved. V gave up 7 bases and J gave up 6 bases, with 10 bases separating them. Germline-derived CDR1 and CDR2 are MNHNS and SASEGT. The CDR3 is 12 residues long. Here the CDR3 reads CASIRAGQPQHF. CDR3 bases: TGTGCCAGCATACGGGCTGGTCAGCCCCAGCATTTT.

The V and J genes are TRBV5-1 and TRBJ1-2; D is ambiguous. V shed 2 bases and J shed 3 bases, with 14 bases lying between them. CDR3 length: 15 residues. In germline, CDR1 is SGHRS, CDR2 YFSETQ. The CDR3 DNA is TGCGCCAGCAGCTTAACCCCGCAGCTAGACTATGGCTACACCTTC. Amino acid sequence: CASSLTPQLDYGYTF. Looking up the rest from reference TRBV5-1 and TRBJ1-2 gives the full variable domain: KAGVTQTPRYLIKTRGQQVTLSCSPISGHRSVSWYQQTPGQGLQFLFEYFSETQRNKGNFPGRFSGRQFSNSRSEMNVSTLELGDSALYLCASSLTPQLDYGYTFGSGTRLTVV.

The chain recombines TRBV20-1 with TRBJ2-3; TRBD2 aligns across 11 bases. This CDR3 comprises 12 residues. Germline V lookup: CDR1 DFQATT, CDR2 SNEGSKA (reference sequence). DNA for the CDR3: TGCAGACCGACTAGCGGGGTAGATACGCAGTATTTT. As protein: CRPTSGVDTQYF.

This clonotype was recorded a few times. The rearrangement joins TRBV29-1 to TRBJ2-1; 13 bases map to TRBD2. Unmatched junction bases numbered 9, after V lost 6 bases and J lost 7 bases. This CDR3 has 15 amino acids. CDR1 SQVTM and CDR2 ANQGSEA come from the germline V gene. The CDR3 DNA follows: TGCAGCGTGGGGACCGGGACTAGCGGGGTAAATGAGCAGTTCTTC. Its protein product is CSVGTGTSGVNEQFF.

This clonotype has more than one count but fewer than ten. This chain joins TRBV7-6 and TRBJ2-5, with D uncertain. V shed 1 base and J shed 5 bases, with 11 bases lying between them. CDR1 SGHVS and CDR2 FNYEAQ come from the germline V gene. This CDR3 contains 14 residues. CDR3 protein: CASSLGGRKETQYF. In DNA form, the CDR3 reads TGTGCCAGCAGCTTAGGTGGCAGGAAGGAGACCCAGTACTTC. The full variable domain, in which reference TRBV7-6 and TRBJ2-5 provide the parts outside the CDR3, is GAGVSQSPRYKVTKRGQDVALRCDPISGHVSLYWYRQALGQGPEFLTYFNYEAQQDKSGLPNDRFSAERPEGSISTLTIQRTEQRDSAMYRCASSLGGRKETQYFGPGTRLLVL.

The V call is TRBV11-2, the J call TRBJ1-4, with 9 bases that match TRBD1. CDR1 is SGHAT and CDR2 is FQNNGV in the germline V gene. V lost 5 bases, J lost 3 bases, and 7 bases stayed unmatched. This CDR3 has 16 amino acids. CDR3 in amino acids: CASSQNRGLANEKLFF. The DNA of the CDR3 is TGTGCCAGCAGCCAAAACAGGGGGCTCGCTAATGAAAAACTGTTTTTT.

This clonotype was observed a handful of times. The V and J genes are TRBV5-1 and TRBJ2-4; D gene unclear. The CDR3 is 13 amino acids. CDR1 is SGHRS, CDR2 YFSETQ, per germline. V lost 4 bases and J lost 6, with 11 bases in between. CDR3 DNA sequence: TGCGCCAGCAGCCATGACACGGGAAACATTCAGTACTTC. It codes for CASSHDTGNIQYF.

This clonotype has a handful of counts. The chain has TRBV20-1 and TRBJ1-5; maybe TRBD1 (6 bases). Trimming took off 7 bases at V and 3 bases at J, with 16 bases between the two ends. This CDR3 region has 14 residues. Germline values: CDR1 DFQATT, CDR2 SNEGSKA (reference sequence). CDR3 in DNA: TGCAGTGTTCCACAGGGTCTGAACAATCAGCCCCAGCATTTT. Translation: CSVPQGLNNQPQHF.

There are many counts of this clonotype. The chain combines TRBV10-3 with TRBJ2-2, with 11 bases that match TRBD1. The CDR3 is made up of 16 amino acids. The trim removed 10 bases at V and 3 bases at J, leaving 10 bases unmatched. Germline V CDR1 and CDR2: ENHRY, SYGVKD. CDR3: CATRTGGAKDTGELFF. CDR3 DNA sequence: TGTGCCACCAGGACAGGGGGCGCGAAGGACACCGGGGAGCTGTTTTTT.

The chain has TRBV18 and TRBJ2-5; 9 bases line up with TRBD1. Germline V gene sequence: CDR1 KGHSH, CDR2 LQKENI. V lost 1 base and J lost 4; bases outside the gene matches: 4. This CDR3 comprises 15 residues. The CDR3 reads CASSPRRQGGETQYF. The CDR3 nucleotides read TGTGCCAGCTCACCACGGAGACAGGGGGGAGAGACCCAGTACTTC.

CDR3 region: CATAGKGAGANVLTF. In DNA, the CDR3 is TGTGCCACCGCAGGAAAGGGGGCTGGGGCCAACGTCCTGACTTTC. The chain combines TRBV24-1 with TRBJ2-6; D is possibly TRBD1 (6 bases). The germline V and J ends were trimmed by 9 bases and 2 bases, with 13 bases remaining between them. CDR3 length: 15 residues. Germline V gives CDR1 KGHDR, CDR2 SFDVKD.

This chain uses TRBV4-2 with TRBJ1-5; TRBD1 matches 11 bases. The CDR3 is 18 amino acids. Per the germline V gene, CDR1 is LGHNA and CDR2 is YNFKEQ. The ends lost 0 bases at V and 1 base at J; junction bases unmatched: 5. The CDR3 DNA follows: TGTGCCAGCAGCCAAGACCGGGACAGGGGGGACAGCAATCAGCCCCAGCATTTT. Translation gives CASSQDRDRGDSNQPQHF.

CDR3 nucleotides: TGCGCCAGCAGACAGGTCGAGAGCACAGATACGCAGTATTTT. Residues: CASRQVESTDTQYF. J is TRBJ2-3 and V is TRBV5-1, with D maybe TRBD1 (5 bases). V was cut by 5 bases and J by 0 bases, with 10 bases left in between. The CDR3 is made up of 14 amino acids. CDR1 is SGHRS, CDR2 YFSETQ, per germline.

This clonotype was counted ten times or more. V usage is TRBV30 and J usage is TRBJ1-4, with D tentatively TRBD1 (6 bases). Trimming removed 2 bases at V and 8 bases at J, with 15 bases between. The CDR3 consists of 14 residues. Germline V gene lookup returns CDR1 GTSNPN and CDR2 SVGIG (reference sequence). CDR3 in amino acids: CAWSMEGEREKLFF. The CDR3 DNA is TGTGCCTGGAGTATGGAGGGGGAGAGGGAAAAACTGTTTTTT.

The gene calls are TRBV20-1 and TRBJ2-5; D is possibly TRBD2 (6 bases). Looked up from germline, CDR1 is DFQATT and CDR2 is SNEGSKA (reference sequence). V dropped 4 bases and J dropped 2 bases, with 20 bases sitting between them. The CDR3 has 16 residues. CDR3 in amino acids: CSATVTSSQRQETQYF. CDR3 DNA: TGCAGTGCTACAGTTACTAGCTCCCAACGACAAGAGACCCAGTACTTC.

The table lists this clonotype with a few counts. This chain uses TRBV4-3 with TRBJ2-3; perhaps D is TRBD1 or TRBD2 (5 bases each). Per germline, CDR1 LGHNA and CDR2 YSLEER. Between the trimmed V and J ends, which lost 0 bases and 5 bases, there was a span of 24 bases. This CDR3 region has 19 residues. CDR3 bases: TGCGCCAGCAGCCAAGATTGGTCCCCCTGGGACCGAGCGAAAGATACGCAGTATTTT. Translated, it gives CASSQDWSPWDRAKDTQYF.

This clonotype showed up just a few times. The J gene is TRBJ2-5, the V gene TRBV7-8; TRBD2 matches 8 bases. This CDR3 is 14 amino acids long. The J segment lost 0 bases and the V segment lost 5 bases, leaving 2 bases of the junction unmatched. CDR1 is SGHVS and CDR2 is FQNEAQ in the germline V gene. The CDR3 here is CASSVGGDQETQYF. The CDR3 DNA is TGTGCCAGCAGCGTCGGGGGGGACCAAGAGACCCAGTACTTC. Looking up the rest from reference TRBV7-8 and TRBJ2-5 gives the full variable domain: GAGVSQSPRYKVAKRGQDVALRCDPISGHVSLFWYQQALGQGPEFLTYFQNEAQLDKSGLPSDRFFAERPEGSVSTLKIQRTQQEDSAVYLCASSVGGDQETQYFGPGTRLLVL.

The rearrangement joins TRBV5-6 to TRBJ1-2; no clear D. CDR3 length: 13 amino acids. Germline CDR1 reads SGHDT; CDR2 reads YYEEEE. V was clipped by 3 bases and J by 1 base, with 7 bases between them. As DNA, the CDR3 is TGTGCCAGCAGCTCGTCATTTAACTATGGCTACACCTTC. This encodes CASSSSFNYGYTF.

This clonotype was observed a few times. J is TRBJ2-7 and V is TRBV6-1, with D unclear. CDR1 and CDR2 from the germline V gene are MNHNS and SASEGT. The CDR3 length is 13 residues. V gave up 10 bases and J gave up 4 bases, with 17 bases separating them. Here the CDR3 DNA reads TGTGCCACCTCAAGGTCGGTATTATACGAGCAGTACTTC. Translation gives CATSRSVLYEQYF.

This clonotype was seen only a few times. The CDR3 here is CASRLGTFGHEKLFF. DNA for the CDR3: TGTGCCAGCAGACTCGGGACTTTCGGTCATGAAAAACTGTTTTTT. J is TRBJ1-4 and V is TRBV12-3 or TRBV12-4; D may be TRBD1 (5 bases). Trimming removed 6 bases at V and 6 bases at J, with 17 bases between. The CDR3 length is 15 residues.

This clonotype showed up just a few times. V is TRBV7-2 and J is TRBJ1-2; D call uncertain. Germline V gene data show CDR1 as SGHTA and CDR2 as FQGNSA. This CDR3 region has 15 residues. Trimming stripped 5 bases from V and 0 bases from J, with 13 bases between. The CDR3 sequence: CASSDGPGANYGYTF. The CDR3 region has the DNA TGTGCCAGCAGCGACGGACCGGGAGCTAACTATGGCTACACCTTC.

The V call is TRBV6-5, the J call TRBJ2-3; 9 nucleotides match TRBD2. The CDR3 is made up of 17 amino acids. CDR1 is MNHEY, CDR2 SVGAGI, per germline. The V and J ends lost 0 bases and 5 bases, in that order; junction bases with no gene match: 9. The CDR3 region has the DNA TGTGCCAGCAGTTACTCGATATGGAGACTAGCGGTAGATACGCAGTATTTT. Encoded protein: CASSYSIWRLAVDTQYF.

This clonotype turned up a few times. The chain has TRBV10-3 and TRBJ2-3; D not resolved. The CDR3 has 14 residues. V lost 4 bases and J 0 bases, leaving 8 bases between the germline ends. Germline values: CDR1 ENHRY, CDR2 SYGVKD. CDR3 residues: CAISVGLSTDTQYF. The CDR3 nucleotides are TGTGCCATCAGTGTGGGATTAAGCACAGATACGCAGTATTTT.

V gene TRBV3-1 combines with J gene TRBJ2-3; 10 positions match TRBD1. V lost 5 bases, J lost 3 bases, and 8 bases stayed unmatched. The CDR3 runs 16 residues. Germline CDR1 LGHDT, CDR2 YNNKEL (reference sequence). For the CDR3, the DNA is TGTGCCAGCAGCGGAGATAGACAGGGGGCAACAGATACGCAGTATTTT. Amino acids: CASSGDRQGATDTQYF.

This chain links TRBV5-4 with TRBJ2-6, with D unresolved. This CDR3 contains 14 residues. CDR1 and CDR2 from the germline V gene are SGHNT and YYREEE (reference sequence). This CDR3 is CATRAGTGANVLTF. The DNA for the CDR3 is TGTGCTACTCGCGCTGGGACTGGGGCCAACGTCCTGACTTTC.